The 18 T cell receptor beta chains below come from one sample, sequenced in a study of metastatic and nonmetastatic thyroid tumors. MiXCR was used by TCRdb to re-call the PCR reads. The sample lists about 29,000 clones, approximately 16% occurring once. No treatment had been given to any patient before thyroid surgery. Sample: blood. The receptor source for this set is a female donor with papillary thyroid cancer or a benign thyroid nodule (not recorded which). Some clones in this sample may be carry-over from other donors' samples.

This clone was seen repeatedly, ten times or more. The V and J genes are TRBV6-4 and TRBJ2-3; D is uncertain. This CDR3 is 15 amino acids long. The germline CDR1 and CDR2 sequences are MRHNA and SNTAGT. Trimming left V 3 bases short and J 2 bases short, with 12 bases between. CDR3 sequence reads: CASSEELAATDTQYF. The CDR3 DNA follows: TGTGCCAGCAGTGAGGAGCTCGCGGCCACAGATACGCAGTATTTT.

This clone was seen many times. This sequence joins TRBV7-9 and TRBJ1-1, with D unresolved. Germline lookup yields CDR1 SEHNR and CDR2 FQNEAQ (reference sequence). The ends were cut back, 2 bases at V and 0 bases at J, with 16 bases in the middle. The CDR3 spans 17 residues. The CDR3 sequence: CASSLRKPGSLNTEAFF. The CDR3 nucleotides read TGTGCCAGCAGCTTAAGGAAACCGGGGAGCCTGAACACTGAAGCTTTCTTT.

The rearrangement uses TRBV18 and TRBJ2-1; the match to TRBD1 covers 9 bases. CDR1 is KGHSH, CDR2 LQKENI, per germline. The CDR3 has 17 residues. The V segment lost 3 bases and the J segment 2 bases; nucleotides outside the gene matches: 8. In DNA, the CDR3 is TGTGCCAGCTCACCTTTCCCCGGGACAGGGACCTACAATGAGCAGTTCTTC. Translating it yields CASSPFPGTGTYNEQFF.

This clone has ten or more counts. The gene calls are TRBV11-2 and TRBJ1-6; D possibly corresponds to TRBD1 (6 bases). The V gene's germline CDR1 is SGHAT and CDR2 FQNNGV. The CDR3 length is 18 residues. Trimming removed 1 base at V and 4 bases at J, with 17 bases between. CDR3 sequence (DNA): TGTGCCAGCAGCTTAGGTCCGGGACACGGTCAATATAATTCACCCCTCCACTTT. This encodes CASSLGPGHGQYNSPLHF.

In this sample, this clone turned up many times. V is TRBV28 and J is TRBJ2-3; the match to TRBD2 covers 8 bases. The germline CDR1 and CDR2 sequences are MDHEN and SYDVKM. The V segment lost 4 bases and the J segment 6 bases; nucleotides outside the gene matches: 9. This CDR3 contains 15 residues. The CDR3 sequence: CASSSPGLDSDTQYF. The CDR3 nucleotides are TGTGCCAGCAGTTCCCCGGGACTAGATTCGGATACGCAGTATTTT.

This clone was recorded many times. The CDR3 DNA reads as TGTGCCAGCAGTCCGGACTTAAGCTCCTACGAGCAGTACTTC. Its translation is CASSPDLSSYEQYF. This chain connects TRBV6-2 or TRBV6-3 to TRBJ2-7; TRBD2 is a possible D gene (5 bases). Trimming removed 5 bases at V and 0 bases at J, with 11 bases between. Germline V CDR1 and CDR2: MNHEY, SVGEGT. The length of the CDR3 is 14 residues.

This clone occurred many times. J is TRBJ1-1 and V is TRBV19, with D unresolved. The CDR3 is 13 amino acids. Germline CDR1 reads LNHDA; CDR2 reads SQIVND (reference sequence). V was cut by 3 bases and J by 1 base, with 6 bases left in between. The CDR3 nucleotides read TGTGCCAGTAGTATGTTAGGGAACACTGAAGCTTTCTTT. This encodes CASSMLGNTEAFF.

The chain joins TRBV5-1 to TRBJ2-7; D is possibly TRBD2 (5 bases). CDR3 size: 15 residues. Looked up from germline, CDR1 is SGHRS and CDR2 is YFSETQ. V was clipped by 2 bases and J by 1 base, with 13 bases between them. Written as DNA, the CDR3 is TGCGCCAGCAGCTTCGGACTCGCCACATCCTACGAGCAGTACTTC. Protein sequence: CASSFGLATSYEQYF.

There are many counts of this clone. Here the CDR3 reads CASSNKTGVARNEQFF. CDR3 nucleotides: TGTGCCAGTAGTAATAAGACAGGGGTGGCTCGCAATGAGCAGTTCTTC. J is TRBJ2-1 and V is TRBV19, with 8 bases that match TRBD1. J gave up 6 bases and V 4 bases, and 11 bases lay outside the gene matches. CDR1 and CDR2 (germline): LNHDA, SQIVND (reference sequence). The CDR3 contains 16 residues.

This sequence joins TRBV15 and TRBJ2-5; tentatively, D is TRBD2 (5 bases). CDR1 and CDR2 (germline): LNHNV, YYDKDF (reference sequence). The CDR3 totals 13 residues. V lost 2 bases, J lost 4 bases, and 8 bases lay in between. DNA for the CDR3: TGTGCCACCAGCAGAATCGCGGGAGAGACCCAGTACTTC. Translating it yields CATSRIAGETQYF.

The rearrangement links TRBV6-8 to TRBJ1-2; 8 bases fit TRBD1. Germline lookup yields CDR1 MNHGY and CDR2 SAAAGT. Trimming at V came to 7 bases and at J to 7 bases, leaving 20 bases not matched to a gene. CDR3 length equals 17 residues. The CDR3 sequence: CASTYGDRGPHRGGYTF. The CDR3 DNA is TGTGCCAGCACCTACGGAGACAGGGGTCCCCACAGGGGTGGCTACACCTTC.

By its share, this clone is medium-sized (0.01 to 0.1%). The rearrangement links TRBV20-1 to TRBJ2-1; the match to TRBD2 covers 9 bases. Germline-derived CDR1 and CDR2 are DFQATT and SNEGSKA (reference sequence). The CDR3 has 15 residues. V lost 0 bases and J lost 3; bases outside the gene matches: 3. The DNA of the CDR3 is TGCAGTGCTAGAGATTGGACTAGCGACTACAATGAGCAGTTCTTC. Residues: CSARDWTSDYNEQFF.

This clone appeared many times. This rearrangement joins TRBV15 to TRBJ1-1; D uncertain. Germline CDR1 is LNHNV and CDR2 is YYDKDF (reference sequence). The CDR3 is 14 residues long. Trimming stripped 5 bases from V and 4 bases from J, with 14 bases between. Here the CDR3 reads CATSGATGSTEAFF. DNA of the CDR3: TGTGCCACCAGCGGAGCCACGGGTTCCACTGAAGCTTTCTTT. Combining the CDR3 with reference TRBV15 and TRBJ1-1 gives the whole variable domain DAMVIQNPRYQVTQFGKPVTLSCSQTLNHNVMYWYQQKSSQAPKLLFHYYDKDFNNEADTPDNFQSRRPNTSFCFLDIRSPGLGDTAMYLCATSGATGSTEAFFGQGTRLTVV.

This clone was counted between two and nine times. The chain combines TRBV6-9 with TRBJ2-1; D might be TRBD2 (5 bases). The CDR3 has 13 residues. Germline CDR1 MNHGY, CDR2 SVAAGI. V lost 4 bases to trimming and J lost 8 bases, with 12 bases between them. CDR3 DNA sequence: TGTGCCAGCAGTTTTCGACTATCTGATGAGCAGTTCTTC. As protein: CASSFRLSDEQFF.

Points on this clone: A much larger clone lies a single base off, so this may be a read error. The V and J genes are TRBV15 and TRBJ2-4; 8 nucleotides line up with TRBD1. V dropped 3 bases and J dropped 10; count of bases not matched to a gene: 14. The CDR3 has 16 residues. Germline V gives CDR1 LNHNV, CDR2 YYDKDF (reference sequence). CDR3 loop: CATSSSGNPGTGIQYF. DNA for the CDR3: TGTGCCACCAGCAGTTCGGGGAATCCCGGGACAGGTATTCAGTACTTC.

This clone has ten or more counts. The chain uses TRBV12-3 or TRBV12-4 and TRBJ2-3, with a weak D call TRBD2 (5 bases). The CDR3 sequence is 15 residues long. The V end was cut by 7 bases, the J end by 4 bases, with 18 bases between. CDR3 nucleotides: TGTGCCAGCAACCCTAGCAATAAGGCAGCAGATACGCAGTATTTT. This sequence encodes CASNPSNKAADTQYF.

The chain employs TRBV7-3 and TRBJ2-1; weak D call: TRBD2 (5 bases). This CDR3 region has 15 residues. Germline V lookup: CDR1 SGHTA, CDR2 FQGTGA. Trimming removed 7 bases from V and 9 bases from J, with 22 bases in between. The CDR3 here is CASISCLGSALEQFF. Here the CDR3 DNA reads TGTGCCAGCATCTCCTGCCTGGGTAGCGCTCTTGAGCAGTTCTTC. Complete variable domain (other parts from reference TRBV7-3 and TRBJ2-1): GAGVSQTPSNKVTEKGKYVELRCDPISGHTALYWYRQSLGQGPEFLIYFQGTGAADDSGLPNDRFFAVRPEGSVSTLKIQRTERGDSAVYLCASISCLGSALEQFFGPGTRLTVL.

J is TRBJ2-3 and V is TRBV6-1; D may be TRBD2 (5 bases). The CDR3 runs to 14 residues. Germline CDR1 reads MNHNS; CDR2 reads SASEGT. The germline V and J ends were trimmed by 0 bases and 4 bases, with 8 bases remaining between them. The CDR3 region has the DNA TGTGCCAGCAGTGAAGCGCGGGTCGCAGATACGCAGTATTTT. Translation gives CASSEARVADTQYF.